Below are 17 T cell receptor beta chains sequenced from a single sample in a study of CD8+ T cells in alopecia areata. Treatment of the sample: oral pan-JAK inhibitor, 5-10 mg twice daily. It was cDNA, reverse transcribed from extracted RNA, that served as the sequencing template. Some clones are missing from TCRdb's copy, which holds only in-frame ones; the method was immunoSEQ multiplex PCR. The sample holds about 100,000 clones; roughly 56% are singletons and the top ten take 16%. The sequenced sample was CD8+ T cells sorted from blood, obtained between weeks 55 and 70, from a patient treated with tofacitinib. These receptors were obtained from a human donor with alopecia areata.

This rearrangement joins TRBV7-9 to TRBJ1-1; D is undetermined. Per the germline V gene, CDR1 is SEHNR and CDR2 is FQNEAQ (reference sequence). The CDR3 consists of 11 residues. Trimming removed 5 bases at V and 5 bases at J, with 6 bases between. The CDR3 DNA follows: TGTGCCAGCAGCCCCCCTACTGAAGCTTTCTTT. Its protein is CASSPPTEAFF.

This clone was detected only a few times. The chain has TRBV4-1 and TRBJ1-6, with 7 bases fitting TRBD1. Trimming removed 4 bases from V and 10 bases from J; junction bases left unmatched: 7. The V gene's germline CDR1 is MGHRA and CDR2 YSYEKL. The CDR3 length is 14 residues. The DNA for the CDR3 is TGCGCCAGCAGCCGACCCACAGGGGAATCACCCCTCCACTTT. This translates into CASSRPTGESPLHF.

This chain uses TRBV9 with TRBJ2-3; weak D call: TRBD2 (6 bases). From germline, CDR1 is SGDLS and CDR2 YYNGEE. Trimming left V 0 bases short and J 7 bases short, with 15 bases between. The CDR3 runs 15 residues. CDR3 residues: CASSVGTGDANTQYF. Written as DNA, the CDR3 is TGTGCCAGCAGCGTAGGTACGGGGGACGCCAATACGCAGTATTTT.

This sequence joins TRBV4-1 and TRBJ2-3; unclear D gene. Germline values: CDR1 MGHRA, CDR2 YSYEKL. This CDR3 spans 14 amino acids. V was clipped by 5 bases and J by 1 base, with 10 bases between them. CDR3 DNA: TGCGCCAGCAGCGACCCCGGCGGCACAGATACGCAGTATTTT. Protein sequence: CASSDPGGTDTQYF.

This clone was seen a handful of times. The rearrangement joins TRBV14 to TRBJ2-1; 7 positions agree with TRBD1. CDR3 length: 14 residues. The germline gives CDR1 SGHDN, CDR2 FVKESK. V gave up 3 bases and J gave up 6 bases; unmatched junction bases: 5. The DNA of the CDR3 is TGTGCCAGCAGCCATTGGACAGGTGGCAATGAGCAGTTCTTC. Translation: CASSHWTGGNEQFF.

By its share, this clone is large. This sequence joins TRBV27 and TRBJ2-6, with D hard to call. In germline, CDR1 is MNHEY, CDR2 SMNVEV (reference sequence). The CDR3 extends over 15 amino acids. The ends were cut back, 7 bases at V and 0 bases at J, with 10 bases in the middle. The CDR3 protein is CASTDAISGANVLTF. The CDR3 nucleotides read TGTGCCAGCACCGACGCCATCTCTGGGGCCAACGTCCTGACTTTC. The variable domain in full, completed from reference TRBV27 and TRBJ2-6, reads EAQVTQNPRYLITVTGKKLTVTCSQNMNHEYMSWYRQDPGLGLRQIYYSMNVEVTDKGDVPEGYKVSRKEKRNFPLILESPSPNQTSLYFCASTDAISGANVLTFGAGSRLTVL.

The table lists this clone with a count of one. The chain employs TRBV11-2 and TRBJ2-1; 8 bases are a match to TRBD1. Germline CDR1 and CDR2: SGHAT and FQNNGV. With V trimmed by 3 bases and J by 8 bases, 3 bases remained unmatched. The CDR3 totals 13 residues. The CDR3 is CASSFTQGDEQFF. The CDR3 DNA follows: TGTGCCAGCAGCTTCACACAGGGGGATGAGCAGTTCTTC.

The CDR3 DNA follows: TGTGCCAGCAGGAACGACAGGGAGGTTTATGGCTACACCTTC. This sequence encodes CASRNDREVYGYTF. This chain connects TRBV13 to TRBJ1-2, with 7 bases identical to TRBD1. Trimming cost V 6 bases and J 5 bases; bases outside gene matches: 9. Looked up from germline, CDR1 is PRHDT and CDR2 is FYEKMQ (reference sequence). This CDR3 is built from 14 residues.

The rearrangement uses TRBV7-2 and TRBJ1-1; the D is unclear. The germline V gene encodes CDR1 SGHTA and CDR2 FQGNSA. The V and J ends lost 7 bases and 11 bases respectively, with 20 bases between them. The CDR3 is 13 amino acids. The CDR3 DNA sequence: TGTGCCAGCACCTCCAGCACGGCGGGAGGTGCTTTCTTT. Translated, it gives CASTSSTAGGAFF.

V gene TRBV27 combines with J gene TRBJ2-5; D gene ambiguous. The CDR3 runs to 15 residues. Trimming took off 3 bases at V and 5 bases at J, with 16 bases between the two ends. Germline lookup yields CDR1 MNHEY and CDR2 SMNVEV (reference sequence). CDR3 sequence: CASSFSLARWETQYF. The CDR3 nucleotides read TGTGCCAGCAGTTTCAGCCTCGCCCGATGGGAGACCCAGTACTTC.

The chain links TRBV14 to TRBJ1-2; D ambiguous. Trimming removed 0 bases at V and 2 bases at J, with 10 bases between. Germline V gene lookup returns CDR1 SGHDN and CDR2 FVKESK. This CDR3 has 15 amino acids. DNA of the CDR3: TGTGCCAGCAGCCAAGATCCTTCGGCGAACTATGGCTACACCTTC. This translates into CASSQDPSANYGYTF.

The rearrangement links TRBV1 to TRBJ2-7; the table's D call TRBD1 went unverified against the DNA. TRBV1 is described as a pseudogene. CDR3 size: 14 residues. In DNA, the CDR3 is TGCACCAGCAGCCCCTCGGACAGGGCCTACGAGCAGTACTTC. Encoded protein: CTSSPSDRAYEQYF.

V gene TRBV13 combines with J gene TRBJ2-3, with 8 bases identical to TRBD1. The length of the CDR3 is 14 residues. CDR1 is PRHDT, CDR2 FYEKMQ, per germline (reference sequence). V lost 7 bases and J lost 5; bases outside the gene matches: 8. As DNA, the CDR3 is TGTGCCAGCACGGGACAGGAAGGGGGAGATACGCAGTATTTT. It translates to CASTGQEGGDTQYF.

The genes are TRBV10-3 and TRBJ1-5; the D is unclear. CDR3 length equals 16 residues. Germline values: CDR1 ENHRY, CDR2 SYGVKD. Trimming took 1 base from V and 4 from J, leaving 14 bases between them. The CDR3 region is CAISELPGPGNQPQHF. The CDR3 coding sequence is TGTGCCATCAGTGAGTTGCCCGGGCCCGGTAATCAGCCCCAGCATTTT.

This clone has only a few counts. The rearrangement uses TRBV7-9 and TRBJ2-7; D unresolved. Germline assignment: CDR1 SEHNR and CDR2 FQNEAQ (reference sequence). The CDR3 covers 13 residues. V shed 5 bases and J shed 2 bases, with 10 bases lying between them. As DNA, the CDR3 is TGTGCCAGCAGCCCCGGACGGGCCTACGAGCAGTACTTC. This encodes CASSPGRAYEQYF.

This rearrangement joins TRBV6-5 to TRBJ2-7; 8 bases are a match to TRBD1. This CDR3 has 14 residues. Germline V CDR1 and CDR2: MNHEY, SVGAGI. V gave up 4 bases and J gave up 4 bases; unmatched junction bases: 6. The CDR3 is CASSFGQGGYEQYF. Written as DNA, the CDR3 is TGTGCCAGCAGTTTTGGACAGGGTGGGTACGAGCAGTACTTC.

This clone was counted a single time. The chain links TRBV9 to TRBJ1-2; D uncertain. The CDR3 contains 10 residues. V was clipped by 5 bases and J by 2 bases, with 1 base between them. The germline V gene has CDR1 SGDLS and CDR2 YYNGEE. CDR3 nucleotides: TGTGCCAGCAGGAACTATGGCTACACCTTC. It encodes CASRNYGYTF.